This TCR beta chain was sequenced for a study of control samples from healthy donors and cancer patients (dated by TCRdb to 2018 to 2020). The library was prepared using the immunoSEQ multiplex PCR assay. In its TCRdb copy, this immuneACCESS table keeps in-frame sequences only and misses some clones. Where compared with another copy, unresolved V genes explain less than half of these, and the others have no known cause. This sample is represented by 100,000 or so clones; more than 75% of them were singletons. The leading ten clones occupy around 9.5% of the sample. The V end loses 0 bases and the J end loses 4 bases, and a stretch of 8 bases separates them. CDR1 and CDR2, per the germline V gene, are SGDLS and YYNGEE. Spanning cysteine to phenylalanine, the CDR3 consists of 14 amino acids. Of all the DNA, just the CDR3 is kept, 42 bases in frame from base 1. Details on this clone: The clone's antigen remains unknown. Base quality data are lacking; no much larger clone is found one base away.

This TCR was sampled from a woman in her sixties in good health. The chain was built from TRBV9 and TRBJ1-5; TRBD1 might be the D gene, on 5 matching bases. The sequenced sample was blood. The CDR3 is CASSVDGGNQPQHF. In nucleotide form, the sequence is TGTGCCAGCAGCGTAGATGGGGGAAATCAGCCCCAGCATTTT.